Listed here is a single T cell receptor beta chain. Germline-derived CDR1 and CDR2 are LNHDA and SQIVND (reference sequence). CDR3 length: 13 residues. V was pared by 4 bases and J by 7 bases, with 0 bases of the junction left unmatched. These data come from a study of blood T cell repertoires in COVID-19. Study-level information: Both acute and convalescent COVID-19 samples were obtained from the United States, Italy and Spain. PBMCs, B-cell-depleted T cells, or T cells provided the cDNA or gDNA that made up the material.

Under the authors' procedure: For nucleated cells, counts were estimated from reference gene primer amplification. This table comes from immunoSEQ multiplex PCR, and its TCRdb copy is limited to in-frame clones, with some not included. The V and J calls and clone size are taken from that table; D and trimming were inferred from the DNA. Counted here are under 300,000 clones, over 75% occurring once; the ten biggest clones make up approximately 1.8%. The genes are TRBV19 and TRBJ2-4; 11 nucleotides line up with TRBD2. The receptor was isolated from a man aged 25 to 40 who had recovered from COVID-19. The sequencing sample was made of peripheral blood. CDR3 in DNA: TGTGCCAGTAGTACTAGCGGGGGGAACATTCAGTACTTC. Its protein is CASSTSGGNIQYF. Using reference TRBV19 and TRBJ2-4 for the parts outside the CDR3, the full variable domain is DGGITQSPKYLFRKEGQNVTLSCEQNLNHDAMYWYRQDPGQGLRLIYYSQIVNDFQKGDIAEGYSVSREKKESFPLTVTSAQKNPTAFYLCASSTSGGNIQYFGAGTRLSVL.